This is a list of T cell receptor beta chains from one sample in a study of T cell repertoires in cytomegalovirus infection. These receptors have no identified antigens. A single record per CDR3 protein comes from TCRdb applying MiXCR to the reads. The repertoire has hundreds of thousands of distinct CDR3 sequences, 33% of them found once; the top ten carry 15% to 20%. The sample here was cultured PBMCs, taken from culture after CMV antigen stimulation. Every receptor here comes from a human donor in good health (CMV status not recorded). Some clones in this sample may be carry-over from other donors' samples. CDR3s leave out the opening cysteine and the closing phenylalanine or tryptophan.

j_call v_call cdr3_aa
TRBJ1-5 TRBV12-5 ASGLQQSNQPQH
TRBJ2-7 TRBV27 ASSFQGLADTYEQY
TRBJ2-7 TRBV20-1 SAAGETYEQY
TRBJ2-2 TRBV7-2 ASSSRGPSGGELF
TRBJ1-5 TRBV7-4 ASSLDGIRQPQH
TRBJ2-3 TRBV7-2 ASSPILDTQY
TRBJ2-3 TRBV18 ASSQGSDTDTQY
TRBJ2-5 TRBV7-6 ASSLGGGQGTQY
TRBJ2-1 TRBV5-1 ASSLDGGRANEQF
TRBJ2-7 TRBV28 ASGPPVSYEQY
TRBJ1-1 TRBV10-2 ASSESAGDNTEAF
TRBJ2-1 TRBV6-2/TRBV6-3 ASTHPEPGSYNEQF
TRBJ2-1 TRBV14 ASSQAGQVEQF
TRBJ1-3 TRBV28 ASRRGPGNTIY
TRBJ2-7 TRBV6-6 ASSSRQGSYEQY
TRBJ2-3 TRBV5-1 ASSRGVTTDTQY